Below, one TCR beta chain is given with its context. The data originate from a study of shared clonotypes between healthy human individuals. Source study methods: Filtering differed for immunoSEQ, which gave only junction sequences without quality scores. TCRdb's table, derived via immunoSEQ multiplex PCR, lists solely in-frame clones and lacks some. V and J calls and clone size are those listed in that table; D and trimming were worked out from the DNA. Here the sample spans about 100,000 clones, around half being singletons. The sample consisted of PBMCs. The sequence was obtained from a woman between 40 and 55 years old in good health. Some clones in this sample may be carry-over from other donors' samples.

In DNA, the CDR3 is TGTGCCAGTAGTATTACAACGAACACTGAAGCTTTCTTT. Protein product: CASSITTNTEAFF. This chain joins TRBV19 and TRBJ1-1; no firm D call. The CDR3 sequence is 13 residues long. Per the germline V gene, CDR1 is LNHDA and CDR2 is SQIVND (reference sequence). The ends were cut back, 3 bases at V and 1 base at J, with 6 bases in the middle.